This TCR beta chain was recovered during a study of cytomegalovirus exposure and HLA in healthy donors. Germline CDR1 is MDHEN and CDR2 is SYDVKM. The CDR3 spans 13 residues. With V trimmed by 9 bases and J by 0 bases, 5 bases remained unmatched. Vbeta (60) and Jbeta (13) primers were used in the PCR. Clones were sequenced by immunoSEQ multiplex PCR, and TCRdb holds only the in-frame ones, with some missing. The table includes about 160,000 clones, around 77% detected once. What was sequenced was PBMCs. V is TRBV28 and J is TRBJ2-7; 7 nucleotides agree with TRBD1. The sequence was obtained from a man aged 50-60 years in good health and CMV-seropositive. The chain's CDR3 is CASLTGSSYEQYF. DNA of the CDR3: TGTGCCAGTTTGACAGGGAGCTCCTACGAGCAGTACTTC.